The rows below give T cell receptor beta chains drawn from one sample of a study of human T cells and chemical hapten exposure. TCRdb analysed the RACE reads with MiXCR anew, one entry per CDR3 protein. The sample gives 95,000 or so distinct CDR3 sequences, 10% to 12% of which show up once; approximately 3.4% is in the top ten. The material sequenced was whole blood, taken in connection with sensitization to the hapten diphenylcyclopropenone (DPC). Receptors were obtained from a woman between 40 and 55 years old with alopecia areata. Some clones in this sample may be carry-over from other donors' samples. Each CDR3 is given with its conserved first and last residue. A D gene is named only where the DNA matches it firmly. Some rows have no size entry. The others give once, few or many, or a class for an expanded clone.

d_gene: TRBD2; abundance: -; v_gene: TRBV20-1; j_gene: TRBJ2-3; CDR3nt: TGCAGTGCTAGAGATTCGGTGGTTGGCGGGAGAGGAAGGACGCAGTATTTT; CDR3aa: CSARDSVVGGRGRTQYF
d_gene: -; abundance: many; v_gene: TRBV2; j_gene: TRBJ1-6; CDR3nt: TGTGCCAGCAGTCGGGAGTATAATTCACCCCTCCACTTT; CDR3aa: CASSREYNSPLHF
d_gene: TRBD1; abundance: few; v_gene: TRBV6-6; j_gene: TRBJ1-4; CDR3nt: TGTGCCAGCACTAAGACAGGGGGCTTCTTCAATGAAAAACTGTTTTTT; CDR3aa: CASTKTGGFFNEKLFF
d_gene: TRBD2; abundance: many; v_gene: TRBV9; j_gene: TRBJ2-7; CDR3nt: TGTGCCAGCAGCGTAGAGGCTAGCGGCCTCTACGAGCAGTACTTC; CDR3aa: CASSVEASGLYEQYF
d_gene: TRBD2; abundance: many; v_gene: TRBV27; j_gene: TRBJ2-3; CDR3nt: TGTGCCAGCAGTTTTGGTTCTCCTAGGACTAGCGGGAGTCGGACAGATACGCAGTATTTT; CDR3aa: CASSFGSPRTSGSRTDTQYF
d_gene: -; abundance: -; v_gene: TRBV3-1; j_gene: TRBJ2-1; CDR3nt: TGTGCCAGCAGCCAAGTCGGGGCCGAGCAGTTCTTC; CDR3aa: CASSQVGAEQFF
d_gene: TRBD1; abundance: few; v_gene: TRBV12-3/TRBV12-4; j_gene: TRBJ2-3; CDR3nt: TGTGCCAGCAGTTTTGACAGGGGTAACACAGATACGCAGTATTTT; CDR3aa: CASSFDRGNTDTQYF
d_gene: -; abundance: -; v_gene: TRBV12-3/TRBV12-4; j_gene: TRBJ2-7; CDR3nt: TGTGCCAGCAGTCCCGAAGGGCCGGGTGAGCAGTACTTC; CDR3aa: CASSPEGPGEQYF
d_gene: -; abundance: few; v_gene: TRBV29-1; j_gene: TRBJ2-3; CDR3nt: TGCAGCGTTGGTGGGCCAGGGAGCACAGATACGCAGTATTTT; CDR3aa: CSVGGPGSTDTQYF
d_gene: TRBD1; abundance: -; v_gene: TRBV27; j_gene: TRBJ1-2; CDR3nt: TGTGCCAGCAGTTTAGCGGGACAGCCCACGGGCTACACCTTC; CDR3aa: CASSLAGQPTGYTF
d_gene: -; abundance: many; v_gene: TRBV11-2; j_gene: TRBJ2-4; CDR3nt: TGTGCCAGCAGCTTTGAGCCTCGTACGGAAAACATTCAGTACTTC; CDR3aa: CASSFEPRTENIQYF
d_gene: -; abundance: few; v_gene: TRBV7-2; j_gene: TRBJ2-7; CDR3nt: TGTGCCAGCAGCTCGGGGGGGACAGGGAGCGACGAGCAGTACTTC; CDR3aa: CASSSGGTGSDEQYF
d_gene: -; abundance: -; v_gene: TRBV7-3; j_gene: TRBJ1-1; CDR3nt: TGTGCCAGCAGCTTAAGGGGGGATAACACTGAAGCTTTCTTT; CDR3aa: CASSLRGDNTEAFF
d_gene: -; abundance: -; v_gene: TRBV29-1; j_gene: TRBJ1-2; CDR3nt: TGCAGCGCGCTCCGGGACGGCAATAACTATGGCTACACCTTC; CDR3aa: CSALRDGNNYGYTF
d_gene: -; abundance: many; v_gene: TRBV29-1; j_gene: TRBJ2-7; CDR3nt: TGCAGCGTTCGAACCTCCTACGAGCAGTACTTC; CDR3aa: CSVRTSYEQYF
d_gene: TRBD2; abundance: few; v_gene: TRBV19; j_gene: TRBJ2-1; CDR3nt: TGTGCCAGTAGTACCCAGACCGGGAGGAACAATGAGCAGTTCTTC; CDR3aa: CASSTQTGRNNEQFF
d_gene: -; abundance: few; v_gene: TRBV20-1; j_gene: TRBJ1-1; CDR3nt: TGCAGTGCCTCCAGGGGAAACACTGAAGCTTTCTTT; CDR3aa: CSASRGNTEAFF
d_gene: -; abundance: many; v_gene: TRBV19; j_gene: TRBJ1-5; CDR3nt: TGTGCCAGTAGTAATTCGGGGGTGAGTGGCAATCAGCCCCAGCATTTT; CDR3aa: CASSNSGVSGNQPQHF
d_gene: -; abundance: few; v_gene: TRBV2; j_gene: TRBJ2-2; CDR3nt: TGTGCCAGCAACGTGGATCGGACCGGGGAGCTGTTTTTT; CDR3aa: CASNVDRTGELFF
d_gene: TRBD2; abundance: few; v_gene: TRBV12-3/TRBV12-4; j_gene: TRBJ2-5; CDR3nt: TGTGCCAGCAGTTCGAGTGGACTAGCGGGATACCAAGAGACCCAGTACTTC; CDR3aa: CASSSSGLAGYQETQYF
d_gene: TRBD1; abundance: many; v_gene: TRBV5-4; j_gene: TRBJ1-1; CDR3nt: TGTGCCAGCAGCCTACTACAGGGGGCTCATTTGAACACTGAAGCTTTCTTT; CDR3aa: CASSLLQGAHLNTEAFF
d_gene: -; abundance: -; v_gene: TRBV6-5; j_gene: TRBJ2-1; CDR3nt: TGTGCCAGCAGTTACAGCTTTAAAGAGGGGAATGAGCAGTTCTTC; CDR3aa: CASSYSFKEGNEQFF
d_gene: TRBD1; abundance: -; v_gene: TRBV7-2; j_gene: TRBJ2-5; CDR3nt: TGTGCCAGCAGCCTGCTTGGACAGGGGCTTTCGACCCAGTACTTC; CDR3aa: CASSLLGQGLSTQYF
d_gene: -; abundance: -; v_gene: TRBV9; j_gene: TRBJ1-3; CDR3nt: TGTGCCAGCAGCGCCGGGACGGCTGGAAACACCATATATTTT; CDR3aa: CASSAGTAGNTIYF
d_gene: -; abundance: few; v_gene: TRBV6-2/TRBV6-3; j_gene: TRBJ2-7; CDR3nt: TGTGCCAGCGCGGACCATACCGTAGGGGGCGAGCAGTACTTC; CDR3aa: CASADHTVGGEQYF
d_gene: -; abundance: -; v_gene: TRBV28; j_gene: TRBJ2-3; CDR3nt: TGTGCCAGCGGGGCTTTGCCAGATACGCAGTATTTT; CDR3aa: CASGALPDTQYF
d_gene: TRBD1; abundance: -; v_gene: TRBV12-3/TRBV12-4; j_gene: TRBJ2-2; CDR3nt: TGTGCCAGCAGTTTAGCGCAGGGGGCGTCGGTCACCGGGGAGCTGTTTTTT; CDR3aa: CASSLAQGASVTGELFF
d_gene: -; abundance: -; v_gene: TRBV6-2/TRBV6-3; j_gene: TRBJ1-1; CDR3nt: TGTGCCAGCAGTAAAGGTCCCGGGACAAAGAACACTGAAGCTTTCTTT; CDR3aa: CASSKGPGTKNTEAFF
d_gene: -; abundance: -; v_gene: TRBV7-3; j_gene: TRBJ2-5; CDR3nt: TGTGCCAGCAGCTTAAGAGAGGGAGAGACCCAGTACTTC; CDR3aa: CASSLREGETQYF
d_gene: -; abundance: many; v_gene: TRBV20-1; j_gene: TRBJ2-2; CDR3nt: TGCAGTGCTAGAGGCAGGAAGAACACCGGGGAGCTGTTTTTT; CDR3aa: CSARGRKNTGELFF
d_gene: -; abundance: many; v_gene: TRBV29-1; j_gene: TRBJ2-6; CDR3nt: TGCAGCGTATACAGGGATTCTGGGGCCAACGTCCTGACTTTC; CDR3aa: CSVYRDSGANVLTF
d_gene: -; abundance: many; v_gene: TRBV6-1; j_gene: TRBJ1-4; CDR3nt: TGTGCCAGCAGTGGCGCTCCGGGGTTGGAAAAACTGTTTTTT; CDR3aa: CASSGAPGLEKLFF
d_gene: TRBD1; abundance: -; v_gene: TRBV29-1; j_gene: TRBJ2-5; CDR3nt: TGCAGCGCTGAGTCGGGACAGAAAGAGACCCAGTACTTC; CDR3aa: CSAESGQKETQYF
d_gene: TRBD1; abundance: -; v_gene: TRBV12-3/TRBV12-4; j_gene: TRBJ1-3; CDR3nt: TGTGCCAGCAGTAACGACAGGGAGGGTTCTGGAAACACCATATATTTT; CDR3aa: CASSNDREGSGNTIYF
d_gene: TRBD1; abundance: many; v_gene: TRBV7-9; j_gene: TRBJ1-5; CDR3nt: TGTGCCAGCAGCTTAGACCTGACAGGGGGTAGCAATCAGCCCCAGCATTTT; CDR3aa: CASSLDLTGGSNQPQHF
d_gene: -; abundance: -; v_gene: TRBV20-1; j_gene: TRBJ1-6; CDR3nt: TGCAGTGCTAGAGGCCGACAGGACCTTAATTCACCCCTCCACTTT; CDR3aa: CSARGRQDLNSPLHF
d_gene: -; abundance: many; v_gene: TRBV21-1; j_gene: TRBJ2-7; CDR3nt: TGTGCCAGCAGACGGACAGTTGACGAGCAGTACTTC; CDR3aa: CASRRTVDEQYF
d_gene: -; abundance: -; v_gene: TRBV7-2; j_gene: TRBJ2-3; CDR3nt: TGTGCCAGCAGCCCATTAATCCGGGCCTCCCAGGCAGATACGCAGTATTTT; CDR3aa: CASSPLIRASQADTQYF
d_gene: TRBD1; abundance: many; v_gene: TRBV7-2; j_gene: TRBJ1-5; CDR3nt: TGTGCCAGCAGCCCAGGAGGGGGCGGGGAGCCCCAGCATTTT; CDR3aa: CASSPGGGGEPQHF
d_gene: -; abundance: -; v_gene: TRBV7-2; j_gene: TRBJ2-1; CDR3nt: TGTGCCAGCAGCTTAAGTAGGGGTGAGCAGTTCTTC; CDR3aa: CASSLSRGEQFF
d_gene: -; abundance: -; v_gene: TRBV27; j_gene: TRBJ2-4; CDR3nt: TGTGCCAGCAGTCGGGGAAATGACATTCAGTACTTC; CDR3aa: CASSRGNDIQYF
d_gene: TRBD1; abundance: -; v_gene: TRBV29-1; j_gene: TRBJ1-1; CDR3nt: TGCAGCGTTGGGGGGGGACAGGGCTGGAACACTGAAGCTTTCTTT; CDR3aa: CSVGGGQGWNTEAFF
d_gene: TRBD1; abundance: many; v_gene: TRBV7-9; j_gene: TRBJ1-4; CDR3nt: TGTGCCAGCAGCCCGGGGACAGACTGGTTTGAAAAACTGTTTTTT; CDR3aa: CASSPGTDWFEKLFF
d_gene: TRBD2; abundance: few; v_gene: TRBV29-1; j_gene: TRBJ2-5; CDR3nt: TGCAGCGTTGTTACCGGGGGGGCCTCAGAGACCCAGTACTTC; CDR3aa: CSVVTGGASETQYF
d_gene: TRBD2; abundance: -; v_gene: TRBV20-1; j_gene: TRBJ2-3; CDR3nt: TGCAGTGCGCCTACTAGCGGGGCCCTCACAGATACGCAGTATTTT; CDR3aa: CSAPTSGALTDTQYF
d_gene: TRBD1; abundance: many; v_gene: TRBV7-2; j_gene: TRBJ1-4; CDR3nt: TGTGCCAGCAGCTTAGTTGGACAGGGGAGGGAAAAACTGTTTTTT; CDR3aa: CASSLVGQGREKLFF
d_gene: TRBD1; abundance: few; v_gene: TRBV28; j_gene: TRBJ1-4; CDR3nt: TGTGCCAGCAGACCCGAAGGGACAGGGGGAGGCGAAAAACTGTTTTTT; CDR3aa: CASRPEGTGGGEKLFF
d_gene: -; abundance: many; v_gene: TRBV19; j_gene: TRBJ1-6; CDR3nt: TGTGCCAGTAAATCCGACGGCTATAATTCACCCCTCCACTTT; CDR3aa: CASKSDGYNSPLHF
d_gene: TRBD2; abundance: few; v_gene: TRBV20-1; j_gene: TRBJ2-1; CDR3nt: TGCAGTGCTACGGGGCGCGGGGGAAACAATGAGCAGTTCTTC; CDR3aa: CSATGRGGNNEQFF
d_gene: -; abundance: many; v_gene: TRBV30; j_gene: TRBJ1-5; CDR3nt: TGTGCCTGGAGTGAGGGGTACGGCTCGAATCAGCCCCAGCATTTT; CDR3aa: CAWSEGYGSNQPQHF
d_gene: -; abundance: many; v_gene: TRBV18; j_gene: TRBJ1-1; CDR3nt: TGTGCCAGCTCACCCGCCGGATGGGGCACTGAAGCTTTCTTT; CDR3aa: CASSPAGWGTEAFF
d_gene: -; abundance: few; v_gene: TRBV12-3/TRBV12-4; j_gene: TRBJ1-5; CDR3nt: TGTGCCAGCAGTTTAATAAGGGGAGATCAGCCCCAGCATTTT; CDR3aa: CASSLIRGDQPQHF